This TCR beta chain was profiled in a study of blood T cells in healthy people across ages. Whole-study results and caveats: No one knew whether donors had CMV, which possibly confounded expanded clonotype changes. Among T cells, TCR beta diversity per million cells dropped roughly linearly as age rose.

Primed by a sample-barcoded 5' primer and a J-beta primer mix, a second PCR proceeded for about 6 to 12 cycles. Each cDNA molecule was tagged by a template-switch adaptor that had 12 random nucleotides. Per sample, CDR3-containing paired-end reads numbered at least 2.5 million. TCRdb analysed the 5' RACE reads with MiXCR anew, one entry per CDR3 protein. The sample includes approximately 670,000 distinct CDR3 sequences, around 41% of them seen just once. CDR1 is SGHTA and CDR2 is FQGNSA in the germline V gene. This CDR3 region has 17 residues. V lost 1 base, J lost 2 bases, and 9 bases stayed unmatched. As to this clonotype: Its target is not known.

The chain recombines TRBV7-2 with TRBJ2-7; 9 nucleotides align to TRBD2. Sequencing was performed on blood. The clonotype was recovered from an elderly man in good health. In DNA, the CDR3 is TGTGCCAGCAGCTTAGATGTTAGCGGGAGATCCCCCTACGAGCAGTACTTC. Amino acid sequence: CASSLDVSGRSPYEQYF.